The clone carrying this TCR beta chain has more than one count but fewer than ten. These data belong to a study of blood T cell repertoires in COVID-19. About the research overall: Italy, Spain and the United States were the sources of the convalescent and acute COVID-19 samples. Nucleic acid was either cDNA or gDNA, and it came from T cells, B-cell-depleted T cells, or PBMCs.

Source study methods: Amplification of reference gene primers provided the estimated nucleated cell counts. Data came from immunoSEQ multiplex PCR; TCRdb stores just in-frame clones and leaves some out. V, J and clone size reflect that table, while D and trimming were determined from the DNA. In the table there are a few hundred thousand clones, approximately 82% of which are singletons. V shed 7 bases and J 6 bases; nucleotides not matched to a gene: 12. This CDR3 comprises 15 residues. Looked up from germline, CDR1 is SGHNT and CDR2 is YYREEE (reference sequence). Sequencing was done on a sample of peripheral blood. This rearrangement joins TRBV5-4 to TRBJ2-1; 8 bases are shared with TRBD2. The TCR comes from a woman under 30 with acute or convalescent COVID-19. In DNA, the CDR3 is TGTGCCAGCTCCCCCCGGGAGGGCCTCGGCAATGAGCAGTTCTTC. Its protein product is CASSPREGLGNEQFF.